This paragraph reports one TCR beta chain. This specimen comes from a study of blood T cell repertoires in COVID-19. Study-wide background: Collection of acute and convalescent COVID-19 samples took place in the United States, Italy and Spain. Sources were T cells, B-cell-depleted T cells, or PBMCs; the material itself was cDNA or gDNA.

Authors' data handling: Reference gene primer amplification gave estimated nucleated cell counts. TCRdb's copy holds only in-frame clones and misses some; the assay was immunoSEQ multiplex PCR. Clonal size and the V and J genes are those of that table, whereas D and trimming came from the DNA. The repertoire holds about 140,000 clones, around nine tenths seen once, with roughly 2.9% in the top ten. After removal of 4 bases from V and 7 bases from J, the junction contained 6 bases not matched to a gene. CDR1 and CDR2 (germline): SGDLS, YYNGEE. This CDR3 comprises 14 residues. The sample comprised peripheral blood. This TCR was sampled from a man in his sixties with active or convalescent COVID-19. The chain employs TRBV9 and TRBJ1-4; 8 bases fit TRBD1. This chain's CDR3 is CASSPTGGGEKLFF. The CDR3 bases are TGTGCCAGCAGCCCTACAGGGGGGGGTGAAAAACTGTTTTTT.